The following is a T cell receptor beta chain sequence with its context. Its target is not known. The CDR3 is made up of 14 amino acids. The J segment lost 8 bases and the V segment lost 3 bases, leaving 6 bases of the junction unmatched. The germline V gene has CDR1 KGHSH and CDR2 LQKENI. The source of the sample is a study of T cell responses to AZD1222 COVID-19 vaccine. Study details: Second-dose groups at about 4 or about 12 weeks were pooled. Overall study findings and caveats: Clonal diversity was possibly underestimated, and white British individuals and females predominated among donors. CD4 TCRs covered the whole spike, strongest at regions 160-218 and 743-854.

Clones were read by immunoSEQ multiplex PCR, and TCRdb kept only the in-frame ones, dropping some. The table shows about 140,000 clones, with approximately 92% occurring only once. The origin of this receptor is an adult in good health. The starting material was peripheral blood, obtained on day 0 of AZD1222 vaccination. This sequence joins TRBV18 and TRBJ2-1; TRBD1 agrees at 8 bases. DNA for the CDR3: TGTGCCAGCTCACCCCGACAGGGGAGCGATGAGCAGTTCTTC. Protein sequence: CASSPRQGSDEQFF.